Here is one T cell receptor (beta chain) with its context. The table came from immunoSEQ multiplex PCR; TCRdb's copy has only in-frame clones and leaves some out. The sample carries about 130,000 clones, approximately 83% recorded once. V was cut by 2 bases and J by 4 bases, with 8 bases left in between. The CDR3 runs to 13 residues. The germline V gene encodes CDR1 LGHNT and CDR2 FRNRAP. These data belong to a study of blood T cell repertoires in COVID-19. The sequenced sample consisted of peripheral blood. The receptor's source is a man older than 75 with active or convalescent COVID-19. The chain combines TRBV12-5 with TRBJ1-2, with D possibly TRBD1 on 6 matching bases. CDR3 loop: CASGLTGSYGYTF. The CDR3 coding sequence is TGTGCTAGTGGTTTGACAGGGTCCTATGGCTACACCTTC.